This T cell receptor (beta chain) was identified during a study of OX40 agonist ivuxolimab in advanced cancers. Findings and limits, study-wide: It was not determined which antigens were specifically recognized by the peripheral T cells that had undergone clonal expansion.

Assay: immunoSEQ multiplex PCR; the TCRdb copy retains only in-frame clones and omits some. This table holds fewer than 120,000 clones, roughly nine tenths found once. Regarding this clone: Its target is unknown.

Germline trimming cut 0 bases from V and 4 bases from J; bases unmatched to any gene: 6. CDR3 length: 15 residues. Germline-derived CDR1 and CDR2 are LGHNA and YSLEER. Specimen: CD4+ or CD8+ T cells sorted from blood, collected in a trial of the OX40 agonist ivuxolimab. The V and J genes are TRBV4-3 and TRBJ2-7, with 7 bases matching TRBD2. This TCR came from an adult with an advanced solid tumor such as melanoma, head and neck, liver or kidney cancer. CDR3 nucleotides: TGCGCCAGCAGCCAAGATCCTAGGCGGGGGTACGAGCAGTACTTC. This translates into CASSQDPRRGYEQYF.